The present TCR beta chain was sequenced within a study of blood T cells in healthy people across ages (dated by TCRdb to the mid-2010s). Regarding the complete study: In model experiments, template switching captured about one uniquely barcoded TCR beta cDNA molecule for every two T cells. To track age-related changes in TCR beta repertoire diversity, the study relied on deep sequencing normalized with unique cDNA molecular identifiers. Donors of different ages were randomly distributed across sequencing lanes to avoid experimental bias. The donors were divided into four age groups: young (average about 15 years), middle-aged (approximately 42), aged (around 67) and long-lived (82). For two donors (one aged 18 to 29 and one aged 80 or older), the study analyzed two additional independent replicas of 1 million unique cDNA reads from the same blood draw. Study-wide conclusions, independent of this receptor: Conclusive comparison of naive and antigen-experienced compartments was prevented by the profiling of bulk unsorted PBMCs. Observed TCR beta diversity per million T cells fell roughly linearly with age, and a significant reduction was already apparent by age roughly 40. Compared with the aged group, more naive CD4+ T cells, fewer expanded clones and increased TCR diversity were shown by the long-lived group, suggesting age selection. Because donor CMV infection status was unknown, age-related changes in expanded clonotypes were potentially confounded. Estimates of total diversity from one million sequenced T cells were regarded as lower bounds and underestimates. A strong correlation was found between observed TCR beta diversity and the percentage of naive T cells measured by flow cytometry.

V is pared back by 7 bases and J by 5 bases, with 15 bases lying between the germline termini. Taken from cysteine to phenylalanine, the CDR3 has 12 residues. The entry retains the CDR3 DNA only, 36 bases that are in frame from base 1. In the germline V gene, CDR1 corresponds to SQVTM and CDR2 to ANQGSEA. This clonotype was counted ten times or more. Its antigen target is currently unknown. No base qualities exist here, and no much larger clone lies one base off it. The 39 donors, aged about 6 to 95 years, were systemically healthy Caucasian individuals from Russia. Each donor gave approximately 9.3 milliliters of peripheral blood, collected into EDTA-treated Vacutainer tubes. PBMCs were isolated by Ficoll-Paque density-gradient centrifugation, with at least 6 million obtained per sample. Trizol reagent was used to extract total RNA from PBMCs, with at least 5.5 micrograms per sample. For every donor, an aliquot of PBMCs went through flow cytometry to measure the percentages of naive CD45RAhigh/CD27high T cells.

Receptors were amplified or captured by 5' RACE. Sequenced on an Illumina HiSeq 2500. A second PCR of roughly 7 to 11 cycles was performed with a sample-barcoded 5' primer and a J-beta primer mix. Each TCR beta cDNA molecule received a unique molecular identifier from a template-switch 5' adaptor carrying 12 random nucleotides. Each sample yielded at least 2.5 million CDR3-containing paired-end reads. The Mint cDNA synthesis kit, primed by a TRBC-specific oligonucleotide, was used to synthesize first-strand cDNA from all RNA. Following uracil-DNA glycosylase treatment, all cDNA underwent a first 18-cycle PCR with the universal primers M1SS and BC2_uni_R. The original pipeline was this. Normalization of each sample was performed by random selection of 1 million high-quality reads, each carrying a distinct molecular identifier. Reads with shared molecular identifiers were discarded instead of being binned into consensus sequences. CDR3 identification, clonotype clustering and error correction used MiTCR with a Q25 quality threshold and the strictest error-elimination algorithm. A nonparametric unseen species model using Euler transformation provided a lower-bound estimate of total TCR beta diversity. The public sequencing data were trimmed at Q25 with fastp and processed into clonotypes with MiXCR by TCRdb, which kept only in-frame beta chains. Identical CDR3 protein sequences are pooled into one entry, listed with their most common genes and DNA. These V and J calls are TCRdb output, not the study's own analysis. This sample holds about 1.4 million distinct CDR3 sequences; around 59% were observed only once. More than 6% of the sample goes to the ten largest clones.

The specimen sequenced was blood. This TCR was recovered from a man between 18 and 29 years old in good health. Here the chain combines TRBV29-1 and TRBJ2-7; the D gene identity is not certain. The DNA sequence is TGCAGCGGAGCTTTGGGTCTGAACGAGCAGTACTTC. Its protein reads: CSGALGLNEQYF.